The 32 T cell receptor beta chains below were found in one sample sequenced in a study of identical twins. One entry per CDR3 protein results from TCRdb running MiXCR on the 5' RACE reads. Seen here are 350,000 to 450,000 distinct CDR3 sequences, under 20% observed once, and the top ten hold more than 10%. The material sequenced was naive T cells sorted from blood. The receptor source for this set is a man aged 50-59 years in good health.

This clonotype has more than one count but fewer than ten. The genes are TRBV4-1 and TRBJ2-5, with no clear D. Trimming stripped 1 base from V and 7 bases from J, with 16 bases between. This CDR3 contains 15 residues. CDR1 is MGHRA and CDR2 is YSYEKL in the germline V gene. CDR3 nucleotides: TGCGCCAGCAGCCAAGCTGCGGTGGGCGGTGGGACCCAGTACTTC. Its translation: CASSQAAVGGGTQYF.

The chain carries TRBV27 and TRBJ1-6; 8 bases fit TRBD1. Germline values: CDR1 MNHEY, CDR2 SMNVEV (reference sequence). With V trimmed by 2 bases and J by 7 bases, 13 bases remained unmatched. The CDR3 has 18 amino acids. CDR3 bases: TGTGCCAGCAGTTTACGGTTTCGGCAGGGGGCCTCAAATTCACCCCTCCACTTT. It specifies CASSLRFRQGASNSPLHF.

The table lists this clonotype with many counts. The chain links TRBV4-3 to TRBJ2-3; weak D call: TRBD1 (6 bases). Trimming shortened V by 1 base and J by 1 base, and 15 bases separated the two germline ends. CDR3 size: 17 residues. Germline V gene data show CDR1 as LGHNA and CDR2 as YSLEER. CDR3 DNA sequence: TGCGCCAGCAGCCAAGGATACAGGGAATTCGGCACAGATACGCAGTATTTT. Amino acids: CASSQGYREFGTDTQYF.

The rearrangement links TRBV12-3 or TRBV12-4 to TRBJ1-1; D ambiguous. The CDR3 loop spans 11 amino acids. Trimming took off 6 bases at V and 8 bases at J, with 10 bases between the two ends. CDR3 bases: TGTGCCAGCAGAATGGGAGAAGAAGCTTTCTTT. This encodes CASRMGEEAFF.

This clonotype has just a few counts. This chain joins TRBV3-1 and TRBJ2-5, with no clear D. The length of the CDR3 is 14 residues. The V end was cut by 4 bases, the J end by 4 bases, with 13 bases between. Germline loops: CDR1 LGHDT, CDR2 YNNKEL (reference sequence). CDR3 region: CASSPRIEGETQYF. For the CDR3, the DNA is TGTGCCAGCAGCCCCCGGATAGAAGGAGAGACCCAGTACTTC.

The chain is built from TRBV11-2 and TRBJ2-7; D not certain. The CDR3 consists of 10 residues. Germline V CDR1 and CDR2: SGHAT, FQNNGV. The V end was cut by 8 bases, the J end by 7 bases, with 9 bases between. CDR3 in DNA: TGTGCCAGCGGCCCCGGGGAGCAGTACTTC. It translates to CASGPGEQYF.

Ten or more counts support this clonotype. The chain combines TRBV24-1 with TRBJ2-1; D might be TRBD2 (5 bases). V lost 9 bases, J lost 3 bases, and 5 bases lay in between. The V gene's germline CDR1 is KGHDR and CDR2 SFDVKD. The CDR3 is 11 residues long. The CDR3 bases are TGTGCCACCGGACTCTACAATGAGCAGTTCTTC. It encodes CATGLYNEQFF.

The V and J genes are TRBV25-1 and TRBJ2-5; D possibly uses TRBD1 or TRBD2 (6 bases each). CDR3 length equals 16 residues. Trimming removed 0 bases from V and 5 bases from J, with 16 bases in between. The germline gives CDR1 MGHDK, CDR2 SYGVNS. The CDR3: CASSEYVAGGRETQYF. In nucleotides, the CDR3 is TGTGCCAGCAGTGAATATGTGGCCGGGGGCAGGGAGACCCAGTACTTC. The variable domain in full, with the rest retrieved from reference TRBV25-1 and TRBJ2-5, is EADIYQTPRYLVIGTGKKITLECSQTMGHDKMYWYQQDPGMELHLIHYSYGVNSTEKGDLSSESTVSRIRTEHFPLTLESARPSHTSQYLCASSEYVAGGRETQYFGPGTRLLVL.

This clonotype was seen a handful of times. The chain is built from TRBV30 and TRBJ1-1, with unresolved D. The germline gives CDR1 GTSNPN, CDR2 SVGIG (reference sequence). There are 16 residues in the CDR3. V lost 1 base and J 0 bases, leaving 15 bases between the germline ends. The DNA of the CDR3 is TGTGCCTGGAGTGGGACCCAACTCCACATGAACACTGAAGCTTTCTTT. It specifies CAWSGTQLHMNTEAFF.

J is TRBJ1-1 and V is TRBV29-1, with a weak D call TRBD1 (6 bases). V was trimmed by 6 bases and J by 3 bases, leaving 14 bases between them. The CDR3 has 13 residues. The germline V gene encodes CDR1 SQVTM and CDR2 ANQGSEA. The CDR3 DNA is TGCAGCGTCAGAACAAGGGGGGACACTGAAGCTTTCTTT. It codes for CSVRTRGDTEAFF.

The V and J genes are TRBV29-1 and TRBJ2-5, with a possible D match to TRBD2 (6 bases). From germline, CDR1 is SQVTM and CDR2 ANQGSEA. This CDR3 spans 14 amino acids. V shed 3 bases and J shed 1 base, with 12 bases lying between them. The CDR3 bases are TGCAGCGTTGAGGGGGAGGAACCCCAAGAGACCCAGTACTTC. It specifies CSVEGEEPQETQYF.

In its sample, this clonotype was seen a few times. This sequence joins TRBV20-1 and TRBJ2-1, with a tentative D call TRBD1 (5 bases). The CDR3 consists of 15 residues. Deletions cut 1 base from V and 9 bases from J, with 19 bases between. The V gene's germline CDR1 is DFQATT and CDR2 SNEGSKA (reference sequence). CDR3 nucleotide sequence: TGCAGTGCTAGAGGCGGTAGGTGGGGCCTTGGTGAGCAGTTCTTC. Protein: CSARGGRWGLGEQFF.

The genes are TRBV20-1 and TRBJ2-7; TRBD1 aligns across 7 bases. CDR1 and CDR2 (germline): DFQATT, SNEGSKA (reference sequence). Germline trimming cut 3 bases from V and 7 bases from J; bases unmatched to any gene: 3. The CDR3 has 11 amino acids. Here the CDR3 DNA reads TGCAGTGCTAGCCCAGGGGGAGAGCAGTACTTC. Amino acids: CSASPGGEQYF.

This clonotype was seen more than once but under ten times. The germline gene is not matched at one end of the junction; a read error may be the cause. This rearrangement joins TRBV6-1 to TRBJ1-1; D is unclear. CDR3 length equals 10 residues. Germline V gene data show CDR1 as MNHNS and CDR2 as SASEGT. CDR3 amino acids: CASSDLMLIF. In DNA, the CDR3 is TGTGCCAGCAGTGATCTCATGCTGATCTTT.

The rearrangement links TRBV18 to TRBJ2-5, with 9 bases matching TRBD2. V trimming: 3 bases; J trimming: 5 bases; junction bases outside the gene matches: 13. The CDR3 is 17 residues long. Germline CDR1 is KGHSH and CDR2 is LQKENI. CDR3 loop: CASSPAVEAGGAETQYF. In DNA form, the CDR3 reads TGTGCCAGCTCACCGGCAGTCGAGGCGGGAGGGGCGGAGACCCAGTACTTC.

The CDR3 here is CASSLTGGATEAFF. DNA of the CDR3: TGCGCCAGCAGCTTGACAGGGGGCGCGACTGAAGCTTTCTTT. The chain links TRBV5-1 to TRBJ1-1; TRBD1 agrees at 9 bases. V lost 1 base to trimming and J lost 5 bases; unmatched junction nucleotides: 3. CDR1 and CDR2 from the germline V gene are SGHRS and YFSETQ. The CDR3 consists of 14 residues.

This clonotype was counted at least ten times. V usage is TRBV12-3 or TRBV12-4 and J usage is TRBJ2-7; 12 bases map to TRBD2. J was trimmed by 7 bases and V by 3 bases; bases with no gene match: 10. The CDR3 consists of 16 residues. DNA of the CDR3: TGTGCCAGCAGTTTGACCGGACTAGCGGGAACGGGGGAGCAGTACTTC. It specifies CASSLTGLAGTGEQYF.

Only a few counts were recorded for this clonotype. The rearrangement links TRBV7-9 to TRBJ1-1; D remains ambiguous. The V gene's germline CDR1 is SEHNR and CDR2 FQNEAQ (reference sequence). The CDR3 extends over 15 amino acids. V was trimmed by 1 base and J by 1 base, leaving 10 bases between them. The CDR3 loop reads CASSLDSSWNTEAFF. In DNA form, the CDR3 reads TGTGCCAGCAGCTTAGATTCGTCCTGGAACACTGAAGCTTTCTTT.

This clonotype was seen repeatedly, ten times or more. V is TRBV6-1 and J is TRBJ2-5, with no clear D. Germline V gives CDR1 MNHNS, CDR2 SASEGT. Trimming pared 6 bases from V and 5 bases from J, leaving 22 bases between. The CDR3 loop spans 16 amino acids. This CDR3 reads CASRHLYSEWTETQYF. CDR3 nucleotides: TGTGCCAGCAGACATCTATACAGCGAATGGACGGAGACCCAGTACTTC.

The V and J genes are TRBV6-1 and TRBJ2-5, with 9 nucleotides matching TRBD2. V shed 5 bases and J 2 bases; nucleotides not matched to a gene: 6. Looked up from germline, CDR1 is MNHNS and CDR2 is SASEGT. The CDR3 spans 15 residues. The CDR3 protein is CASSPPGLAQETQYF. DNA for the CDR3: TGTGCCAGCAGTCCTCCGGGACTAGCACAAGAGACCCAGTACTTC.

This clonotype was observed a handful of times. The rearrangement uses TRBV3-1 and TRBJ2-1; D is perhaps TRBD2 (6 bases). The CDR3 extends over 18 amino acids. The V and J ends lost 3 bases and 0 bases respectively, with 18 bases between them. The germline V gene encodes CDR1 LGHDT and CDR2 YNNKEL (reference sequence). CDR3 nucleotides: TGTGCCAGCAGCCAGGACTCCACTAGCTTAAGCTCCTACAATGAGCAGTTCTTC. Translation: CASSQDSTSLSSYNEQFF.

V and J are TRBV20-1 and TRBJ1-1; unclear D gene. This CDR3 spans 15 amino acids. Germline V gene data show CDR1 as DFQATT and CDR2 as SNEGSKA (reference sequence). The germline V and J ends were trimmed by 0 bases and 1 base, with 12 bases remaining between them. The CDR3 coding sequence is TGCAGTGCTAGAGATTCGCGAACGGGGAACACTGAAGCTTTCTTT. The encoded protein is CSARDSRTGNTEAFF.

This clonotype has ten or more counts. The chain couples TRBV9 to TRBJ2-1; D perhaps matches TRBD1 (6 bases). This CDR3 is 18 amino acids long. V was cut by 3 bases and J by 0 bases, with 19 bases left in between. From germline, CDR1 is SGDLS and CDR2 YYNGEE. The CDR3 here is CASSERISGQISYNEQFF. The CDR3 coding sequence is TGTGCCAGCAGCGAGCGCATCAGTGGACAGATCTCCTACAATGAGCAGTTCTTC.

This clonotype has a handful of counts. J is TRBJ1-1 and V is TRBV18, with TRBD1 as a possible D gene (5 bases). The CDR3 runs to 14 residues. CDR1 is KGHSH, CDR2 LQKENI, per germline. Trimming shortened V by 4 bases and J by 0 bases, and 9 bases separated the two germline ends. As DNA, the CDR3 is TGTGCCAGCTCACGATCGGGGCTGAACACTGAAGCTTTCTTT. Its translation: CASSRSGLNTEAFF.

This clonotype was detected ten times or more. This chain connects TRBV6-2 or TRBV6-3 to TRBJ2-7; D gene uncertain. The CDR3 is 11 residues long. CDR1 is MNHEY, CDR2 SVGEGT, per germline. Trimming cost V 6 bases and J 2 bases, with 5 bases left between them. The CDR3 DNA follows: TGTGCCAGCAGCACCACCTACGAGCAGTACTTC. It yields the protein CASSTTYEQYF.

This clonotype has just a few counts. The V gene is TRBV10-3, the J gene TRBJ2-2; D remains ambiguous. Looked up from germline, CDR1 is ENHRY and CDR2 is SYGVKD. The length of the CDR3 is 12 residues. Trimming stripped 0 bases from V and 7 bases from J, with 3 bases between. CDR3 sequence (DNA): TGTGCCATCAGTGAGTCGGTCGGGGAGCTGTTTTTT. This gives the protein CAISESVGELFF.

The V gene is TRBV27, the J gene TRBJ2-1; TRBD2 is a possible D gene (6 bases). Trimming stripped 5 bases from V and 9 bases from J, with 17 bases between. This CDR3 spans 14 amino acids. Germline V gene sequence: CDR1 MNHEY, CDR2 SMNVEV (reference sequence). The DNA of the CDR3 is TGTGCCAGCAGTCCGGGACTTGGCTTAGGTGAGCAGTTCTTC. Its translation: CASSPGLGLGEQFF.

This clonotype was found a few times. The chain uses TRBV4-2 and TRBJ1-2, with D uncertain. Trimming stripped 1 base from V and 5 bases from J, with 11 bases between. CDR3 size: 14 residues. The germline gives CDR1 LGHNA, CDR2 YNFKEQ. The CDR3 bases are TGTGCCAGCAGCCAAGTTATAAGGGAGTATGGCTACACCTTC. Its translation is CASSQVIREYGYTF.

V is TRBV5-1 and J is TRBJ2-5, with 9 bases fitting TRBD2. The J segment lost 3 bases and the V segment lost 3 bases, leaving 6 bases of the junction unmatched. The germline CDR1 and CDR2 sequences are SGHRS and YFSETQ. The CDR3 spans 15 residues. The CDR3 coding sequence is TGCGCCAGCAGCTCAGTAGCGGGAGTAGAAGAGACCCAGTACTTC. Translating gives CASSSVAGVEETQYF.

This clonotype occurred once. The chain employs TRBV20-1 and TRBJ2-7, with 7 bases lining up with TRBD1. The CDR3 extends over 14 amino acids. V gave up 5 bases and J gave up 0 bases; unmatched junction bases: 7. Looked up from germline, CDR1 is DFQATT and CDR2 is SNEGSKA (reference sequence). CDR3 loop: CSAFLDRHSYEQYF. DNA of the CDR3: TGCAGTGCTTTCCTGGACAGGCACTCCTACGAGCAGTACTTC.

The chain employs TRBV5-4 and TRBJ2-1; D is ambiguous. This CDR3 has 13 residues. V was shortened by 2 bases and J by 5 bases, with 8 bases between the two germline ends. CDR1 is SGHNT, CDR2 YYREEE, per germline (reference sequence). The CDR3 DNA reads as TGTGCCAGCAGCTTTGTCAGCGACAATGAGCAGTTCTTC. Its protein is CASSFVSDNEQFF.

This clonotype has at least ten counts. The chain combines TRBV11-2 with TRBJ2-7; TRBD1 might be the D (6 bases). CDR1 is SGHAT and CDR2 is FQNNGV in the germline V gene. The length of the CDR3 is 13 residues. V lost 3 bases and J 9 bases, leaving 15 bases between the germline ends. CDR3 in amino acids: CASSFPQTGTQYF. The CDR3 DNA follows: TGTGCCAGCAGCTTCCCCCAAACAGGGACGCAGTACTTC.